The present entry profiles one T cell receptor beta chain with its context. This clone was observed once. Its antigen remains undetermined. Qualities for individual bases were not recorded, and no much larger clone is one base off. Counted from cysteine to phenylalanine, this CDR3 has 13 amino acids. The read is trimmed to its CDR3 DNA, 39 bases read in frame from base 1. CDR1 SEHNR and CDR2 FQNEAQ were looked up in the germline V gene (reference sequence). V is reduced by 4 bases and J by 7 bases, leaving a spacing of 11 bases between them. The immunoSEQ Assay, a bias-controlled multiplex PCR, was used to amplify TCRbeta CDR3 regions from genomic DNA. The original pipeline was this. Nucleated cell counts per sample were estimated from amplification of reference gene primers within the assay. To quantify the absolute abundance of each unique TCRbeta CDR3 rearrangement, sequence reads were collapsed and filtered. For each sample, productive Simpson clonality was calculated by taking the square root of Simpson's diversity index across productive rearrangements. This is the immuneACCESS table as TCRdb keeps it, with only in-frame sequences that have V and J called. A part of the clones is gone; compared with another copy, unresolved V genes explain less than half, and the rest is unexplained. The V and J calls and clone size are taken from that table; D and trimming were inferred from the DNA. The sample table contains over 85,000 clones; only one count was recorded for around 85% of them. The top ten clones comprise 38% of the sample.

The data derive from a study of blood T cell repertoires in COVID-19 (TCRdb year 2020). At the level of the whole study: Collaborator samples came from the United States, Italy and Spain and covered acute and convalescent phases of COVID-19. Subjects who had been exposed to COVID-19, were actively infected with it, or had recovered from it provided the deeply sampled blood TCRbeta repertoires that made up the dataset. The samples were drawn from the first 160 participants of the ongoing ImmuneRACE study and from some 1,300 subjects provided by 6 global collaborators. The repertoires were made available in a free public database intended to serve as a resource for research on the immune response to SARS-CoV-2. Where available, HLA class I and class II types were taken from metadata supplied by the sample provider and were not determined by assay-based typing. The sample metadata nearly always contained a de-identified subject ID, COVID-19 status, age in years and sex. The prospective study material was composed of cDNA or gDNA derived from T cells, B-cell-depleted T cells, or PBMCs. Paper-wide results and their limitations: The quantity of clinical and demographic metadata differed by source and by participant and was supplied without curation.

Whole blood was collected in K2EDTA tubes by collaborating institutions according to the institutions' own protocols. For TCRbeta analysis, collaborator samples were shipped as frozen whole blood, as isolated PBMCs, or as DNA extracted from either sample type. The clonotype comes from a man older than 75 with acute or convalescent COVID-19. The chain is made from TRBV7-9 and TRBJ2-4; a weak D assignment points to TRBD1 (6 bases agree). What was sequenced was peripheral blood. The DNA is as follows: TGTGCCAGCAGCTCCTTTCAGGGGAACATTCAGTACTTC. This is translated as CASSSFQGNIQYF.